The entry below gives a single T cell receptor (beta chain) sequence along with its context. The TCR beta CDR3 regions underwent amplification using RNA transcripts as the source. Initially, a first-round RT-PCR of the TCR CDR3 employed the HTBI primer set. TCRdb reanalysed the multiplex PCR reads using MiXCR and keeps one entry per CDR3 protein. The table includes 250,000 to 300,000 distinct CDR3 sequences, roughly 18% detected once. This sample stems from a study of T cells in Graves' hyperthyroidism and ophthalmopathy. Trimming cost V 5 bases and J 5 bases, with 13 bases left between them. Germline CDR1 SGDLS, CDR2 YYNGEE. The CDR3 extends over 13 amino acids.

The chain links TRBV9 to TRBJ2-5; D is undetermined. Sequencing was carried out using blood. This TCR derives from a man aged 50 to 60 with Graves' ophthalmopathy. The CDR3 here is CASSYSPRETQYF. The DNA for the CDR3 is TGTGCCAGCAGTTACTCCCCCAGGGAGACCCAGTACTTC.